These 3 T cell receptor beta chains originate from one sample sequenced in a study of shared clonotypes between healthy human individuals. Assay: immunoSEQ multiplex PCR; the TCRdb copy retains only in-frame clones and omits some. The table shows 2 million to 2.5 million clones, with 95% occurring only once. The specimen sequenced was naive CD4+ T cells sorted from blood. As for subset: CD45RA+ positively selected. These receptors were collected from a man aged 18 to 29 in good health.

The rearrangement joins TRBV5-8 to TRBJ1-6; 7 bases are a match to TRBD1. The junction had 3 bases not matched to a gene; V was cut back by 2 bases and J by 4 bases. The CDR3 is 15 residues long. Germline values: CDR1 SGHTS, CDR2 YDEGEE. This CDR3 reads CASSFGTAYNSPLHF. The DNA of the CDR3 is TGTGCCAGCAGCTTTGGGACAGCGTATAATTCACCCCTCCACTTT.

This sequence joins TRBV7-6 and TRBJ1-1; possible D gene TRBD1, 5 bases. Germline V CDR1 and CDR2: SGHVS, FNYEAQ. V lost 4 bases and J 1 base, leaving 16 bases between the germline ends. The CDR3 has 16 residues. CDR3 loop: CASSSLPQTGNTEAFF. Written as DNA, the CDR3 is TGTGCCAGCAGCTCACTACCCCAAACAGGGAACACTGAAGCTTTCTTT.

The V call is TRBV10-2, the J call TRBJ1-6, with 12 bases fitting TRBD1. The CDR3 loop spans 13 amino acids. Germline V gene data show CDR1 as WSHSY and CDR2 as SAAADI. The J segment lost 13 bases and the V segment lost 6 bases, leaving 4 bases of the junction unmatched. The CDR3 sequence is CASRGQGAPPLHF. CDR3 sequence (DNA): TGCGCCAGCAGGGGACAGGGGGCCCCCCCCCTCCACTTT.